The 32 T cell receptor beta chains reported below all come from one sample, sequenced in a study of beta chain features in type 1 diabetes. Their antigens remain unidentified. Isolated RNA was reverse transcribed in full, so expressed TCRB transcripts were sequenced. TCRdb keeps only in-frame clones here, not all; method: immunoSEQ multiplex PCR. The sample has 150,000 to 200,000 clones, approximately 7.9% seen once. Study outcomes and limitations: Type 1 diabetes patients showed a moderate but significant shortening of TCRB CDR3s in all four CD4+ subsets.

The sequenced sample was central memory CD4+ T cells from blood. These receptors were taken from a man between 18 and 35 years old with type 1 diabetes.

The genes are TRBV18 and TRBJ2-7; D may be TRBD2 (5 bases). Trimming removed 6 bases from V and 0 bases from J, with 15 bases in between. Germline V gene sequence: CDR1 KGHSH, CDR2 LQKENI. This CDR3 region has 15 residues. The CDR3 loop is CASSSAGGSSYEQYF. The CDR3 DNA reads as TGTGCCAGCTCCTCAGCAGGTGGGAGCTCCTACGAGCAGTACTTC.

The V call is TRBV7-2, the J call TRBJ1-1; D is undetermined. The CDR3 spans 15 residues. Trimming took 3 bases from V and 0 from J, leaving 11 bases between them. Germline CDR1 is SGHTA and CDR2 is FQGNSA. This chain's CDR3 is CASSFLRQMNTEAFF. The CDR3 nucleotides read TGTGCCAGCAGCTTCCTCAGACAAATGAACACTGAAGCTTTCTTT.

Only a few counts were recorded for this clone. V usage is TRBV9 and J usage is TRBJ2-7; unclear D gene. V lost 3 bases, J lost 2 bases, and 18 bases lay in between. CDR1 is SGDLS, CDR2 YYNGEE, per germline. This CDR3 has 16 residues. The CDR3 nucleotides are TGTGCCAGCAGCGAAAAAGGTGGGCTTGCCCCCTACGAGCAGTACTTC. It is translated as CASSEKGGLAPYEQYF. The full variable domain, in which reference TRBV9 and TRBJ2-7 provide the parts outside the CDR3, is DSGVTQTPKHLITATGQRVTLRCSPRSGDLSVYWYQQSLDQGLQFLIQYYNGEERAKGNILERFSAQQFPDLHSELNLSSLELGDSALYFCASSEKGGLAPYEQYFGPGTRLTVT.

The chain employs TRBV28 and TRBJ2-7, with 9 bases fitting TRBD2. With 3 bases clipped from V and 0 bases from J, the junction kept 3 bases outside the gene matches. Germline CDR1 MDHEN, CDR2 SYDVKM. The CDR3 contains 15 residues. CDR3 nucleotide sequence: TGTGCCAGCAGTTTGGCGGGAGGGACCTCCTACGAGCAGTACTTC. Protein sequence: CASSLAGGTSYEQYF.

This clone was observed a few times. The rearrangement uses TRBV19 and TRBJ1-5; 12 bases agree with TRBD1. J gave up 0 bases and V 7 bases, and 7 bases lay outside the gene matches. Per germline, CDR1 LNHDA and CDR2 SQIVND (reference sequence). This CDR3 has 17 amino acids. CDR3 amino acids: CASIGDRGQDSNQPQHF. As DNA, the CDR3 is TGTGCCAGTATCGGGGACAGGGGGCAGGATAGCAATCAGCCCCAGCATTTT.

This clone came up a few times. The chain uses TRBV5-1 and TRBJ2-2; TRBD1 aligns across 10 bases. V was pared by 0 bases and J by 4 bases, with 9 bases of the junction left unmatched. This CDR3 has 18 residues. Germline CDR1 reads SGHRS; CDR2 reads YFSETQ. CDR3 DNA: TGCGCCAGCAGCTTGGCCCCCCTGGGACAGGGGAGCACCGGGGAGCTGTTTTTT. Translating it yields CASSLAPLGQGSTGELFF.

This clone was recorded a few times. This chain connects TRBV5-1 to TRBJ2-1; TRBD2 aligns across 14 bases. CDR3 size: 15 residues. CDR1 and CDR2 from the germline V gene are SGHRS and YFSETQ. J gave up 10 bases and V 4 bases, and 7 bases lay outside the gene matches. In nucleotides, the CDR3 is TGCGCCAGCAGCCAGAGGACTAGCGGGGGGCGAGAGCAGTTCTTC. Translating it yields CASSQRTSGGREQFF.

This clone was recorded a few times. The chain has TRBV27 and TRBJ2-3, with D perhaps matching TRBD2 (5 bases). In germline, CDR1 is MNHEY, CDR2 SMNVEV (reference sequence). With 10 bases removed from V and 2 bases from J, the gap between germline ends came to 16 bases. The CDR3 totals 14 residues. Here the CDR3 DNA reads TGTGCCACCCGTCTGGGAGCCTACACAGATACGCAGTATTTT. Translation gives CATRLGAYTDTQYF.

V gene TRBV18 combines with J gene TRBJ1-1; possibly TRBD1 for D (6 bases). V lost 2 bases, J lost 4 bases, and 14 bases lay in between. CDR3 length: 15 residues. Germline assignment: CDR1 KGHSH and CDR2 LQKENI. CDR3 protein: CASSPEQGIGTEAFF. The CDR3 nucleotides are TGTGCCAGCTCACCAGAACAGGGAATAGGCACTGAAGCTTTCTTT.

This clone appeared many times. The chain employs TRBV4-2 and TRBJ2-3; 7 nucleotides align to TRBD2. Losses at the gene ends were 4 bases for V and 3 bases for J; bases not matched to a gene: 7. Looked up from germline, CDR1 is LGHNA and CDR2 is YNFKEQ. This CDR3 spans 15 amino acids. The CDR3 DNA reads TGTGCCAGCAGCCGGTCGGGCGGGAGTACAGATACGCAGTATTTT. It encodes CASSRSGGSTDTQYF.

This clone has just a few counts. The chain links TRBV7-9 to TRBJ2-2, with D unclear. CDR3 size: 12 residues. V shed 5 bases and J shed 6 bases, with 7 bases lying between them. In germline, CDR1 is SEHNR, CDR2 FQNEAQ (reference sequence). The CDR3 here is CASSPYPGELFF. CDR3 sequence (DNA): TGTGCCAGCAGCCCCTACCCCGGGGAGCTGTTTTTT.

This clone has just a few counts. The chain is built from TRBV5-4 and TRBJ2-5, with D perhaps TRBD1 (6 bases). V was pared by 2 bases and J by 3 bases, with 8 bases between. Germline V CDR1 and CDR2: SGHNT, YYREEE (reference sequence). The CDR3 length is 13 residues. This CDR3 reads CASSFTGKETQYF. CDR3 DNA sequence: TGTGCCAGCAGCTTTACAGGGAAAGAGACCCAGTACTTC.

The chain joins TRBV29-1 to TRBJ2-2, with 16 bases that match TRBD2. Germline V gives CDR1 SQVTM, CDR2 ANQGSEA. CDR3 length: 16 amino acids. V was clipped by 7 bases and J by 4 bases; unmatched bases: 6. The CDR3 nucleotides read TGCAGCGCAGGGACTAGCGGGGGGGCCGGCACCGGGGAGCTGTTTTTT. Protein sequence: CSAGTSGGAGTGELFF.

This clone was observed a handful of times. The V call is TRBV5-1, the J call TRBJ1-2, with 7 bases that match TRBD1. The CDR3 runs 14 residues. J was trimmed by 6 bases and V by 3 bases; bases with no gene match: 8. Germline CDR1 SGHRS, CDR2 YFSETQ. CDR3 DNA sequence: TGCGCCAGCAGCTATAGGGACAGCTCCGATGGCTACACCTTC. The encoded protein is CASSYRDSSDGYTF.

This clone was found a few times. This chain links TRBV11-2 with TRBJ2-7, with 9 bases identical to TRBD1. Germline assignment: CDR1 SGHAT and CDR2 FQNNGV. The CDR3 is 18 residues long. Germline trimming cut 5 bases from V and 1 base from J; bases unmatched to any gene: 15. The CDR3 nucleotides are TGTGCCAGCAGCGCTCCGCGTGGAGCCGGGACAGGGTCCTACGAGCAGTACTTC. This translates into CASSAPRGAGTGSYEQYF.

This clone was observed many times. The chain employs TRBV28 and TRBJ1-2; D perhaps matches TRBD1 (5 bases). V shed 1 base and J shed 10 bases, with 13 bases lying between them. The CDR3 has 13 residues. Germline CDR1 is MDHEN and CDR2 is SYDVKM. CDR3 protein: CASSLSQGRAYTF. In nucleotides, the CDR3 is TGTGCCAGCAGTTTATCCCAGGGTAGGGCCTACACCTTC.

The chain uses TRBV7-2 and TRBJ2-5; unclear D gene. The CDR3 has 14 residues. Trimming cost V 2 bases and J 2 bases, with 9 bases left between them. Per the germline V gene, CDR1 is SGHTA and CDR2 is FQGNSA. Here the CDR3 DNA reads TGTGCCAGCAGCTTACCAGGTGCGCAAGAGACCCAGTACTTC. Protein sequence: CASSLPGAQETQYF.

This rearrangement joins TRBV30 to TRBJ1-1; D uncertain. Trimming took 0 bases from V and 1 from J, leaving 12 bases between them. The germline gives CDR1 GTSNPN, CDR2 SVGIG (reference sequence). The CDR3 is made up of 15 amino acids. CDR3 bases: TGTGCCTGGAGTGTGAGGGCGCGGGGGAACACTGAAGCTTTCTTT. Its translation: CAWSVRARGNTEAFF.

This clone has only a few counts. The chain recombines TRBV2 with TRBJ2-3; D unclear. This CDR3 comprises 11 residues. From germline, CDR1 is SNHLY and CDR2 FYNNEI. V was pared by 4 bases and J by 9 bases, with 8 bases between. The CDR3 sequence: CASSAERTQYF. DNA of the CDR3: TGTGCCAGCAGTGCGGAGAGGACGCAGTATTTT.

This clone was seen a handful of times. The genes are TRBV4-3 and TRBJ2-3; 14 bases match TRBD2. V trimming: 1 base; J trimming: 4 bases; junction bases outside the gene matches: 4. Germline-derived CDR1 and CDR2 are LGHNA and YSLEER. This CDR3 contains 17 residues. The CDR3 sequence: CASSQARLAGGSDTQYF. CDR3 nucleotide sequence: TGCGCCAGCAGCCAAGCCCGACTAGCGGGGGGGTCAGATACGCAGTATTTT.

Many counts were recorded for this clone. Other DNA sequences in this specimen translate into the identical CDR3. The chain recombines TRBV27 with TRBJ1-1; no clear D. V was pared by 2 bases and J by 5 bases, with 9 bases between. Germline V gene data show CDR1 as MNHEY and CDR2 as SMNVEV (reference sequence). CDR3 size: 13 residues. The DNA for the CDR3 is TGTGCCAGCAGTTTAAGGCGGGGAACTGAAGCTTTCTTT. This encodes CASSLRRGTEAFF.

This rearrangement joins TRBV5-4 to TRBJ2-1, with 10 bases that match TRBD2. Germline assignment: CDR1 SGHNT and CDR2 YYREEE (reference sequence). V lost 5 bases to trimming and J lost 4 bases; unmatched junction nucleotides: 9. The CDR3 sequence is 16 residues long. DNA of the CDR3: TGTGCCAGCAGTACGGGGGGGACTAGCGCGTACAATGAGCAGTTCTTC. Its translation is CASSTGGTSAYNEQFF. Using reference TRBV5-4 and TRBJ2-1 for the parts outside the CDR3, the full variable domain is ETGVTQSPTHLIKTRGQQVTLRCSSQSGHNTVSWYQQALGQGPQFIFQYYREEENGRGNFPPRFSGLQFPNYSSELNVNALELDDSALYLCASSTGGTSAYNEQFFGPGTRLTVL.

The chain joins TRBV30 to TRBJ1-1; 8 nucleotides align to TRBD1. This CDR3 has 16 amino acids. Looked up from germline, CDR1 is GTSNPN and CDR2 is SVGIG (reference sequence). V shed 3 bases, J shed 5 bases, and the junction held 14 bases outside the gene matches. The CDR3 region has the DNA TGTGCCTGGAGGCCCCAGGGGGCCTCCCTCCGAACTGAAGCTTTCTTT. Amino acids: CAWRPQGASLRTEAFF.

This clone showed up just a few times. This chain uses TRBV6-5 with TRBJ2-1; 11 bases align to TRBD1. From germline, CDR1 is MNHEY and CDR2 SVGAGI. The V segment lost 6 bases and the J segment 6 bases; nucleotides outside the gene matches: 7. The CDR3 covers 15 residues. The CDR3 loop is CASRPGQGAFNEQFF. The DNA for the CDR3 is TGTGCCAGCAGGCCCGGACAGGGGGCTTTCAATGAGCAGTTCTTC.

The rearrangement links TRBV25-1 to TRBJ2-1; no clear D. The germline gives CDR1 MGHDK, CDR2 SYGVNS. There are 15 residues in the CDR3. V gave up 0 bases and J gave up 3 bases, with 9 bases separating them. CDR3 in DNA: TGTGCCAGCAGTGAATACGCGGCCCTCTACAATGAGCAGTTCTTC. It is translated as CASSEYAALYNEQFF.

The rearrangement joins TRBV9 to TRBJ2-7, with 8 positions matching TRBD2. The CDR3 spans 15 residues. V trimming: 4 bases; J trimming: 6 bases; junction bases outside the gene matches: 12. Germline V gene sequence: CDR1 SGDLS, CDR2 YYNGEE. CDR3 loop: CASSLGVGGAFEQYF. The CDR3 region has the DNA TGTGCCAGCAGCTTGGGAGTCGGGGGGGCGTTCGAGCAGTACTTC.

Note on this clone: The same CDR3 also results from other DNA sequences found in this sample. The chain combines TRBV7-2 with TRBJ2-7, with D hard to call. V was cut by 5 bases and J by 3 bases, with 5 bases left in between. The germline CDR1 and CDR2 sequences are SGHTA and FQGNSA. The CDR3 contains 11 residues. The CDR3: CASSPYYEQYF. The CDR3 region has the DNA TGTGCCAGCAGCCCTTACTACGAGCAGTACTTC. The whole variable domain, filled in from reference TRBV7-2 and TRBJ2-7, reads GAGVSQSPSNKVTEKGKDVELRCDPISGHTALYWYRQSLGQGLEFLIYFQGNSAPDKSGLPSDRFSAERTGGSVSTLTIQRTQQEDSAVYLCASSPYYEQYFGPGTRLTVT.

The chain carries TRBV5-5 and TRBJ2-7, with TRBD1 as a possible D gene (7 bases). V was cut by 4 bases and J by 7 bases, with 18 bases left in between. CDR1 and CDR2 (germline): SGHKS, YYEKEE (reference sequence). CDR3 length: 14 amino acids. The CDR3 protein is CASSLDRSREEQYF. The CDR3 DNA reads TGTGCCAGCAGCCTGGACAGGTCGCGGGAAGAGCAGTACTTC.

This chain uses TRBV28 with TRBJ2-7; 11 bases are a match to TRBD1. The J segment lost 7 bases and the V segment lost 6 bases, leaving 5 bases of the junction unmatched. Germline values: CDR1 MDHEN, CDR2 SYDVKM. This CDR3 contains 13 residues. The CDR3 region is CASSKGQGGEQYF. The CDR3 DNA sequence: TGTGCCAGCAGCAAGGGACAGGGGGGGGAGCAGTACTTC.

This clone was picked up a small number of times. The J gene is TRBJ2-2, the V gene TRBV19, with D tentatively TRBD2 (6 bases). V was clipped by 4 bases and J by 5 bases, with 14 bases between them. Germline V lookup: CDR1 LNHDA, CDR2 SQIVND (reference sequence). CDR3 length equals 15 residues. For the CDR3, the DNA is TGTGCCAGTAGTAATATCGGGGGTGGTACCGGGGAGCTGTTTTTT. The encoded protein is CASSNIGGGTGELFF.

V usage is TRBV7-2 and J usage is TRBJ1-1; D might be TRBD1 (6 bases). The length of the CDR3 is 14 residues. With 4 bases removed from V and 5 bases from J, the gap between germline ends came to 14 bases. Germline lookup yields CDR1 SGHTA and CDR2 FQGNSA. CDR3 amino acids: CASSYPGAQTEAFF. The CDR3 nucleotides read TGTGCCAGCAGCTACCCAGGGGCTCAAACTGAAGCTTTCTTT.

This clone was counted between two and nine times. The chain couples TRBV4-1 to TRBJ1-6, with D hard to call. V lost 0 bases to trimming and J lost 11 bases, with 8 bases between them. Germline V lookup: CDR1 MGHRA, CDR2 YSYEKL. The CDR3 consists of 13 residues. The DNA for the CDR3 is TGCGCCAGCAGCCAAGATAAGAGAGCACCCCTCCACTTT. Protein product: CASSQDKRAPLHF.